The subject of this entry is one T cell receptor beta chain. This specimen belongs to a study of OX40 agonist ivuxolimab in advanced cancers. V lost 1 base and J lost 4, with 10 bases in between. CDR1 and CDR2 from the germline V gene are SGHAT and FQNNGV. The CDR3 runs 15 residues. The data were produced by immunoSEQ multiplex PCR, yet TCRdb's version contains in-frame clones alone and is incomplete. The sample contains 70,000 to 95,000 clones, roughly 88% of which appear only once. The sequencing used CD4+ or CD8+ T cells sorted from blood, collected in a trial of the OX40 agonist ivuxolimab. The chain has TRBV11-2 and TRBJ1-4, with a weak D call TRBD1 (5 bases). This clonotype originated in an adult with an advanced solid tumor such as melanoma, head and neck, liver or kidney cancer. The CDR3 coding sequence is TGTGCCAGCAGCTTAGCGGGGGATCGTAATGAAAAACTGTTTTTT. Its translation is CASSLAGDRNEKLFF.